Listed below are T cell receptor beta chains from one sample, sequenced in a study of OX40 agonist ivuxolimab in advanced cancers. Sequencing was performed with immunoSEQ multiplex PCR; in TCRdb, only in-frame clones are kept and a portion is missing. The repertoire holds 50,000 to 70,000 clones, with approximately 91% as singletons. The starting material was CD4+ or CD8+ T cells sorted from blood, obtained in a trial of the OX40 agonist ivuxolimab. The receptors were gathered from an adult with an advanced solid tumor such as melanoma, head and neck, liver or kidney cancer. CDR3s include the opening cysteine and the closing phenylalanine or tryptophan. D genes are given only for firm matches. Size values are once, few and many counts, or a class for expanded clones, and some rows have none.

D: TRBD2; V: TRBV7-6; size: NA; J: TRBJ2-5; DNA: TGTGCCAGCAATCCCAGCGGACTAGTTCAAGAGACCCAGTACTTC; CDR3: CASNPSGLVQETQYF
D: NA; V: TRBV6-1; size: NA; J: TRBJ2-3; DNA: TGTGCCAGCAGTGACCCCCTGATACTGGGGGATAGCACAGATACGCAGTATTTT; CDR3: CASSDPLILGDSTDTQYF
D: NA; V: TRBV6-5; size: NA; J: TRBJ1-2; DNA: TGTGCCAGCTCAGTTGGGACGGCCGCAGGGGGCTACACCTTC; CDR3: CASSVGTAAGGYTF
D: NA; V: TRBV10-2; size: NA; J: TRBJ2-1; DNA: TGCGCCAGCAGTGAAAGGGGGAGAGCCGATGAGCAGTTCTTC; CDR3: CASSERGRADEQFF
D: NA; V: TRBV27; size: NA; J: TRBJ2-7; DNA: TGTGCCAGCAGTCCCGGGGTTGGCAGCGGCGAGCAGTACTTC; CDR3: CASSPGVGSGEQYF
D: NA; V: TRBV13; size: few; J: TRBJ1-1; DNA: TGTGCCAGCAGCTTAGAACACGGCACTGAAGCTTTCTTT; CDR3: CASSLEHGTEAFF
D: NA; V: TRBV5-6; size: few; J: TRBJ2-1; DNA: TGTGCCAGCAGCCTCGGCTATGAGCAGTTCTTC; CDR3: CASSLGYEQFF
D: TRBD1; V: TRBV4-1; size: NA; J: TRBJ1-6; DNA: TGCGCCAGCAGCCAAGGAGGGACAGGGGGCCTCTCCTATAATTCACCCCTCCACTTT; CDR3: CASSQGGTGGLSYNSPLHF
D: TRBD1; V: TRBV19; size: NA; J: TRBJ1-2; DNA: TGTGCCACACGGGACAGGGGCTATGGCTACACCTTC; CDR3: CATRDRGYGYTF
D: NA; V: TRBV11-2; size: NA; J: TRBJ1-1; DNA: TGTGCCAGCAGCTTTTCAGGGCCCATAGAAGCTTTCTTT; CDR3: CASSFSGPIEAFF
D: NA; V: TRBV6-1; size: NA; J: TRBJ2-7; DNA: TGTGCCAGCAGTGACAGCCCAGGGGAAATATACGAGCAGTACTTC; CDR3: CASSDSPGEIYEQYF
D: TRBD1; V: TRBV6-5; size: NA; J: TRBJ2-7; DNA: TGTGCCAGCAGTTACTCGGGACAGAGCTACGAGCAGTACTTC; CDR3: CASSYSGQSYEQYF
D: NA; V: TRBV1; size: NA; J: TRBJ1-3; DNA: TGCACCAGCAGCCTAAGATTGGGGGCTGGAAACACCATATATTTT; CDR3: CTSSLRLGAGNTIYF
D: NA; V: TRBV5-6; size: NA; J: TRBJ2-7; DNA: TGTGCCAGCACGCGAGATTACGAGCAGTACTTC; CDR3: CASTRDYEQYF
D: TRBD1; V: TRBV28; size: NA; J: TRBJ1-2; DNA: TGTGCCAGCAGTTCCAGGGACAGTATCCCTTACTATGGCTACACCTTC; CDR3: CASSSRDSIPYYGYTF
D: NA; V: TRBV5-1; size: NA; J: TRBJ2-2; DNA: TGCGCCAGCAGCTTGGCTTTTCCGCGGGGACCCGCGAACACCGGGGAGCTGTTTTTT; CDR3: CASSLAFPRGPANTGELFF
D: TRBD2; V: TRBV7-9; size: NA; J: TRBJ2-7; DNA: TGTGCCAGCAGCCTAGGGACTAGCGGGTCCTACGAGCAGTACTTC; CDR3: CASSLGTSGSYEQYF
D: NA; V: TRBV5-4; size: few; J: TRBJ1-4; DNA: TGTGCCAGCAGCTTAGACTCAGGGAGCGAAAAACTGTTTTTT; CDR3: CASSLDSGSEKLFF
D: NA; V: TRBV7-6; size: NA; J: TRBJ2-5; DNA: TGTGCCAGCAGCTCTTCGGACAGCCCTGTAGAGACCCAGTACTTC; CDR3: CASSSSDSPVETQYF
D: NA; V: TRBV9; size: NA; J: TRBJ2-3; DNA: TGTGCCAGCAGGCCTCGGACAGCAATCTCAGATACGCAGTATTTT; CDR3: CASRPRTAISDTQYF
D: NA; V: TRBV6-5; size: NA; J: TRBJ1-2; DNA: TGTGCCAGCAGTTACGGCAATAACTATGGCTACACCTTC; CDR3: CASSYGNNYGYTF
D: TRBD1; V: TRBV18; size: NA; J: TRBJ1-4; DNA: TGTGCCAGCTCACCAACGGACAGGGGGGAGGATAATGAAAAACTGTTTTTT; CDR3: CASSPTDRGEDNEKLFF
D: TRBD2; V: TRBV5-1; size: NA; J: TRBJ2-7; DNA: TGCGCCAGCAGCCCCGGGACTAGCGACACCTACGAGCAGTACTTC; CDR3: CASSPGTSDTYEQYF
D: NA; V: TRBV4-1; size: NA; J: TRBJ2-7; DNA: TGCGCCAGCAGCCAAGTAGGGGTCCCCGGCGAGCAGTACTTC; CDR3: CASSQVGVPGEQYF
D: NA; V: TRBV4-1; size: NA; J: TRBJ2-1; DNA: TGCGCCAGCAGCCAAAAGGGGGCCGGCGGGAGGACCGACAATGAGCAGTTCTTC; CDR3: CASSQKGAGGRTDNEQFF
D: TRBD1; V: TRBV7-8; size: NA; J: TRBJ1-2; DNA: TGTGCCAGCAGCTTAGCCCAGGGGGACTATGGCTACGCCTTC; CDR3: CASSLAQGDYGYAF
D: TRBD1; V: TRBV7-9; size: NA; J: TRBJ1-2; DNA: TGTGCCAGCAGCTACGAGGGACAGGGGGCGCAGGGCTACACCTTC; CDR3: CASSYEGQGAQGYTF
D: NA; V: TRBV7-3; size: NA; J: TRBJ2-2; DNA: TGTGCCAGCAGCTTAAGACGGGGAACAGGGGAGCTGTTTTTT; CDR3: CASSLRRGTGELFF